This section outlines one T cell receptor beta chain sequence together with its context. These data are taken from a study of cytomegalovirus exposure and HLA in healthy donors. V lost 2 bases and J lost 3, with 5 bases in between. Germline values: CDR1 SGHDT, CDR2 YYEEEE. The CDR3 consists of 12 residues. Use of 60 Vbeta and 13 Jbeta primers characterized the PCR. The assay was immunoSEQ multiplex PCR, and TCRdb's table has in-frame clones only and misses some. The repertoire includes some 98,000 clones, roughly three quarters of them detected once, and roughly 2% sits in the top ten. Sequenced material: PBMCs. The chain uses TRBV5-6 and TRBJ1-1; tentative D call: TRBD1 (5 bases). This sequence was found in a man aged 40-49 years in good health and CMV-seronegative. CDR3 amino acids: CASSLGDTEAFF. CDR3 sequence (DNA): TGTGCCAGCAGCTTAGGGGACACTGAAGCTTTCTTT.